This TCR beta chain was identified in a study of shared clonotypes between healthy human individuals. About this clone: The antigen is not known.

The assay was immunoSEQ multiplex PCR, and TCRdb's table has in-frame clones only and misses some. The data show approximately 2.3 million clones, 90% to 95% seen once. Whole-study results and caveats: When naive CD4 clonotypes were compared across several donors, approximately 5% were shared. Owing to a small donor count, the genetic and exposure-history diversity represented was limited. Generation probabilities were higher for clonotypes shared across all four sorted-subset donors than for unshared ones.

Germline CDR1 reads SGHTA; CDR2 reads FQGNSA. The ends were cut back, 0 bases at V and 3 bases at J, with 6 bases in the middle. The CDR3 is made up of 13 amino acids. Memory CD4+ cells were the fraction left after CD45RA+ naive selection. The rearrangement joins TRBV7-2 to TRBJ2-7; no clear D. This TCR derives from a man aged 18-30 years in good health. Some clones in this sample may be carry-over from other donors' samples. Specimen: naive CD4+ T cells from PBMCs. Subset here: CD45RA+ positively selected. CDR3 amino acids: CASSLARYYEQYF. The CDR3 coding sequence is TGTGCCAGCAGCTTAGCGCGGTACTACGAGCAGTACTTC.